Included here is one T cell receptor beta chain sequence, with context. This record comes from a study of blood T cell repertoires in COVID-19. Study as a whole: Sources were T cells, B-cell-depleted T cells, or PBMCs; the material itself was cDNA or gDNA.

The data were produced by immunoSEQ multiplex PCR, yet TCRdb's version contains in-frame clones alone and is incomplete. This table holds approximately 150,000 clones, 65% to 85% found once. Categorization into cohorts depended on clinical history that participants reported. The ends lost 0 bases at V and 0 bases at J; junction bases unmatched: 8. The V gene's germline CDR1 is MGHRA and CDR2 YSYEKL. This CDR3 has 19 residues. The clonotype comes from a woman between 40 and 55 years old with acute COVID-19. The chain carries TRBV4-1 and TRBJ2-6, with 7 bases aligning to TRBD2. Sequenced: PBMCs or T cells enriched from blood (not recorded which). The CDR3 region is CASSQDREGPPSGANVLTF. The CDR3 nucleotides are TGCGCCAGCAGCCAAGATAGGGAGGGTCCGCCCTCTGGGGCCAACGTCCTGACTTTC.